The present TCR beta chain was sequenced within a study of blood T cell repertoires in COVID-19. Study-wide context: Specimens from acute and convalescent COVID-19 originated in the United States, Italy and Spain. From T cells, B-cell-depleted T cells, or PBMCs came the material, which was cDNA or gDNA.

In the source study's methods: Amplification of reference gene primers provided the estimated nucleated cell counts. TCRdb's table, derived via immunoSEQ multiplex PCR, lists solely in-frame clones and lacks some. V and J calls and clone size come straight from that table; D and trimming were deduced from the DNA. The repertoire holds around 190,000 clones, roughly 83% seen once, with approximately 5.9% in the top ten. Germline V gene data show CDR1 as SGHVS and CDR2 as FQNEAQ. V lost 1 base to trimming and J lost 4 bases, with 16 bases between them. This CDR3 spans 16 amino acids. The Seattle site enrolled patients during active infection and followed them longitudinally.

The clonotype originates from a woman in her 40s with COVID-19, enrolled during active disease. The V gene is TRBV7-8, the J gene TRBJ1-1; a weak D match, TRBD1 (6 bases). The sequenced material came from peripheral blood. CDR3 sequence: CASSLGPPGGSTEAFF. The CDR3 DNA is TGTGCCAGCAGCTTAGGCCCCCCGGGGGGCTCCACTGAAGCTTTCTTT.